Each of the 27 T cell receptor beta chains below was sequenced from the same sample in a study of OX40 agonist ivuxolimab in advanced cancers. Produced via immunoSEQ multiplex PCR; TCRdb's table is partial and in-frame only. This sample has 45,000 to 60,000 clones, with under 85% found just once. The starting material was CD4+ or CD8+ T cells sorted from blood, obtained in a trial of the OX40 agonist ivuxolimab. All receptors come from an adult with an advanced solid tumor such as melanoma, head and neck, liver or kidney cancer.

This chain connects TRBV9 to TRBJ2-2; TRBD2 matches at 7 bases. With 0 bases clipped from V and 0 bases from J, the junction kept 5 bases outside the gene matches. CDR3 length: 17 residues. Germline V gene lookup returns CDR1 SGDLS and CDR2 YYNGEE. DNA of the CDR3: TGTGCCAGCAGCGTAGAACCGGCGGGGGCGAACACCGGGGAGCTGTTTTTT. It codes for CASSVEPAGANTGELFF. The whole variable domain, remainder taken from reference TRBV9 and TRBJ2-2, is DSGVTQTPKHLITATGQRVTLRCSPRSGDLSVYWYQQSLDQGLQFLIQYYNGEERAKGNILERFSAQQFPDLHSELNLSSLELGDSALYFCASSVEPAGANTGELFFGEGSRLTVL.

This clone was seen once. V and J are TRBV2 and TRBJ1-5, with TRBD1 as a possible D gene (5 bases). Germline lookup yields CDR1 SNHLY and CDR2 FYNNEI. V was clipped by 4 bases and J by 0 bases, with 10 bases between them. The CDR3 loop spans 15 amino acids. The CDR3 region is CASSAGPNSNQPQHF. The CDR3 DNA follows: TGTGCCAGCAGTGCAGGGCCTAATAGCAATCAGCCCCAGCATTTT. Full variable domain (missing parts from reference TRBV2 and TRBJ1-5): EPEVTQTPSHQVTQMGQEVILRCVPISNHLYFYWYRQILGQKVEFLVSFYNNEISEKSEIFDDQFSVERPDGSNFTLKIRSTKLEDSAMYFCASSAGPNSNQPQHFGDGTRLSIL.

This clone has a handful of counts. The V and J genes are TRBV2 and TRBJ2-7, with 9 positions matching TRBD1. Per the germline V gene, CDR1 is SNHLY and CDR2 is FYNNEI. The junction had 5 bases not matched to a gene; V was cut back by 2 bases and J by 0 bases. CDR3 size: 16 residues. CDR3 in DNA: TGTGCCAGCAGTGAACCCGGGACAGGGAGCTCCTACGAGCAGTACTTC. Its translation is CASSEPGTGSSYEQYF.

This clone has only one observation. The V and J genes are TRBV7-2 and TRBJ1-1, with 7 bases that match TRBD1. Looked up from germline, CDR1 is SGHTA and CDR2 is FQGNSA. The CDR3 length is 13 residues. V dropped 5 bases and J dropped 1; count of bases not matched to a gene: 1. The chain's CDR3 is CASSRQGNTEAFF. The CDR3 coding sequence is TGTGCCAGCAGCCGACAGGGGAACACTGAAGCTTTCTTT.

The rearrangement uses TRBV28 and TRBJ1-6; D not certain. There are 13 residues in the CDR3. Germline V gives CDR1 MDHEN, CDR2 SYDVKM. V was clipped by 3 bases and J by 1 base, with 1 base between them. The chain's CDR3 is CASSFSYNSPLHF. For the CDR3, the DNA is TGTGCCAGCAGTTTTTCCTATAATTCACCCCTCCACTTT. Full variable domain (remainder filled in from reference TRBV28 and TRBJ1-6): DVKVTQSSRYLVKRTGEKVFLECVQDMDHENMFWYRQDPGLGLRLIYFSYDVKMKEKGDIPEGYSVSREKKERFSLILESASTNQTSMYLCASSFSYNSPLHFGNGTRLTVT.

CDR3 in DNA: TGTGCCAGCAGTCCACGGGGGGTCAGGCGGACTAATGAAAAACTGTTTTTT. Translated, it gives CASSPRGVRRTNEKLFF. This sequence joins TRBV27 and TRBJ1-4; D might be TRBD1 (5 bases). The CDR3 has 17 residues. Per the germline V gene, CDR1 is MNHEY and CDR2 is SMNVEV (reference sequence). Trimming took off 5 bases at V and 2 bases at J, with 18 bases between the two ends.

The gene calls are TRBV5-6 and TRBJ2-3; a weak D match, TRBD1 (5 bases). The V gene lost 3 bases and the J gene lost 1 base, with 9 bases spanning the gap. Germline V gene sequence: CDR1 SGHDT, CDR2 YYEEEE. This CDR3 contains 14 residues. The CDR3 is CASSSDSRTDTQYF. Here the CDR3 DNA reads TGTGCCAGCAGCTCTGACAGTCGCACAGATACGCAGTATTTT.

This chain uses TRBV18 with TRBJ2-7; a possible D gene is TRBD1 (6 bases). The CDR3 sequence is 15 residues long. Germline CDR1 KGHSH, CDR2 LQKENI. Trimming cost V 0 bases and J 5 bases, with 14 bases left between them. CDR3 DNA: TGTGCCAGCTCACCACCCGGGACATCAGTCCACGAGCAGTACTTC. Translating it yields CASSPPGTSVHEQYF.

As concerns this clone: The identical CDR3 is also encoded by other nucleotide sequences in the sample. J is TRBJ2-3 and V is TRBV9, with no clear D. Germline V gene lookup returns CDR1 SGDLS and CDR2 YYNGEE. V lost 0 bases and J lost 1, with 6 bases in between. The CDR3 is 14 residues long. The DNA for the CDR3 is TGTGCCAGCAGCGTAGGGGTCGGCACAGATACGCAGTATTTT. Its protein is CASSVGVGTDTQYF.

Only one count was recorded for this clone. This chain joins TRBV5-5 and TRBJ2-5, with 9 bases aligning to TRBD1. The CDR3 runs 14 residues. The germline CDR1 and CDR2 sequences are SGHKS and YYEKEE (reference sequence). The V gene end was trimmed by 5 bases and the J gene end by 4 bases; junction bases not matched to a gene: 6. As DNA, the CDR3 is TGTGCCAGCAGACTAACAGGGGGCCGAGAGACCCAGTACTTC. Encoded protein: CASRLTGGRETQYF.

This sequence joins TRBV10-3 and TRBJ2-7, with TRBD1 identical over 11 bases. Germline-derived CDR1 and CDR2 are ENHRY and SYGVKD. The CDR3 extends over 15 amino acids. The V gene end was trimmed by 2 bases and the J gene end by 5 bases; junction bases not matched to a gene: 5. The CDR3 DNA follows: TGTGCCATCAGTGAGCCGGGACAGGGGGGGAACGAGCAGTACTTC. Its translation is CAISEPGQGGNEQYF.

This clone has only a few counts. This chain uses TRBV4-2 with TRBJ2-3; D not resolved. The length of the CDR3 is 15 residues. With 0 bases removed from V and 6 bases from J, the gap between germline ends came to 13 bases. CDR1 is LGHNA and CDR2 is YNFKEQ in the germline V gene. Here the CDR3 reads CASSQERTPLDTQYF. The CDR3 bases are TGTGCCAGCAGCCAAGAGCGAACGCCCCTGGATACGCAGTATTTT.

CDR3 in amino acids: CSVVASWHEQFF. The CDR3 DNA sequence: TGCAGCGTTGTGGCTAGTTGGCATGAGCAGTTCTTC. The chain links TRBV29-1 to TRBJ2-1, with D unresolved. Germline CDR1 and CDR2: SQVTM and ANQGSEA. The CDR3 extends over 12 amino acids. Trimming shortened V by 4 bases and J by 8 bases, and 12 bases separated the two germline ends.

V and J are TRBV5-1 and TRBJ1-1; no firm D call. Per germline, CDR1 SGHRS and CDR2 YFSETQ. The CDR3 is 14 amino acids. With 0 bases removed from V and 5 bases from J, the gap between germline ends came to 11 bases. CDR3 in amino acids: CASSLVGSRTEAFF. The CDR3 DNA follows: TGCGCCAGCAGCTTGGTAGGATCAAGGACTGAAGCTTTCTTT.

The genes are TRBV6-5 and TRBJ2-7; 7 bases map to TRBD1. The CDR3 runs to 11 residues. Germline V gene data show CDR1 as MNHEY and CDR2 as SVGAGI. The V and J ends lost 6 bases and 12 bases, in that order; junction bases with no gene match: 8. The DNA of the CDR3 is TGTGCCAGCAGAGCGGACAGGTTATCGTACTTC. The encoded protein is CASRADRLSYF.

The chain uses TRBV7-2 and TRBJ1-5, with TRBD1 matching over 8 bases. The J segment lost 7 bases and the V segment lost 5 bases, leaving 4 bases of the junction unmatched. Germline CDR1 is SGHTA and CDR2 is FQGNSA. CDR3 size: 13 residues. The CDR3, as DNA: TGTGCCAGCAGCCGGACAGGGAGGCAGCCCCAGCATTTT. Protein sequence: CASSRTGRQPQHF. The full variable domain, rest sourced from reference TRBV7-2 and TRBJ1-5, is GAGVSQSPSNKVTEKGKDVELRCDPISGHTALYWYRQSLGQGLEFLIYFQGNSAPDKSGLPSDRFSAERTGGSVSTLTIQRTQQEDSAVYLCASSRTGRQPQHFGDGTRLSIL.

The chain is built from TRBV28 and TRBJ1-3, with a possible D match to TRBD1 (6 bases). Per the germline V gene, CDR1 is MDHEN and CDR2 is SYDVKM. The CDR3 totals 17 residues. Between the trimmed V and J ends, which lost 5 bases and 1 base, there was a span of 18 bases. Here the CDR3 DNA reads TGTGCCAGCAGTCACGGCGGGGGCCATAGGTCTGGAAACACCATATATTTT. This sequence encodes CASSHGGGHRSGNTIYF.

The chain has TRBV6-1 and TRBJ1-5; D is ambiguous. Germline V gene data show CDR1 as MNHNS and CDR2 as SASEGT. The CDR3 sequence is 14 residues long. V gave up 3 bases and J gave up 3 bases, with 9 bases separating them. As DNA, the CDR3 is TGTGCCAGCAGTGAGGGTCAGAACAATCAGCCCCAGCATTTT. It yields the protein CASSEGQNNQPQHF.

V gene TRBV28 combines with J gene TRBJ1-2, with 7 bases lining up with TRBD1. The germline V gene has CDR1 MDHEN and CDR2 SYDVKM. This CDR3 comprises 12 residues. V shed 6 bases, J shed 4 bases, and the junction held 2 bases outside the gene matches. DNA for the CDR3: TGTGCCAGCAGGGCAGGGGGCTATGGCTACACCTTC. Translated: CASRAGGYGYTF.

This CDR3 reads CATSPSDRTGHEQYF. The CDR3 DNA follows: TGTGCCACCAGTCCCAGTGACCGGACAGGCCACGAGCAGTACTTC. The chain carries TRBV15 and TRBJ2-7; 7 bases are a match to TRBD1. The J segment lost 5 bases and the V segment lost 6 bases, leaving 13 bases of the junction unmatched. From germline, CDR1 is LNHNV and CDR2 YYDKDF (reference sequence). The CDR3 loop spans 15 amino acids.

The gene calls are TRBV2 and TRBJ2-5; D unresolved. This CDR3 is built from 14 residues. Trimming left V 8 bases short and J 4 bases short, with 17 bases between. Germline loops: CDR1 SNHLY, CDR2 FYNNEI. The chain's CDR3 is CASLQGRVPETQYF. The CDR3 nucleotides read TGTGCCAGCCTGCAAGGCCGGGTCCCAGAGACCCAGTACTTC.

The rearrangement uses TRBV28 and TRBJ2-7, with TRBD2 matching over 8 bases. The V segment lost 7 bases and the J segment 4 bases; nucleotides outside the gene matches: 18. Germline values: CDR1 MDHEN, CDR2 SYDVKM. CDR3 size: 17 residues. The CDR3 loop reads CASTSPGGQGRSYEQYF. For the CDR3, the DNA is TGTGCCAGCACCTCGCCGGGGGGGCAGGGGAGGTCTTACGAGCAGTACTTC.

The V gene is TRBV6-1, the J gene TRBJ2-2, with TRBD2 matching 8 bases. This CDR3 region has 16 residues. V lost 2 bases to trimming and J lost 5 bases; unmatched junction nucleotides: 7. Germline assignment: CDR1 MNHNS and CDR2 SASEGT. In DNA, the CDR3 is TGTGCCAGCAGTGAAATCAGCGGGAGAGGTACCGGGGAGCTGTTTTTT. The encoded protein is CASSEISGRGTGELFF.

The chain is built from TRBV5-1 and TRBJ2-6, with D possibly TRBD1 on 5 matching bases. V was pared by 2 bases and J by 0 bases, with 9 bases between. The length of the CDR3 is 16 residues. Germline loops: CDR1 SGHRS, CDR2 YFSETQ. CDR3 region: CASSFVGHSGANVLTF. CDR3 in DNA: TGCGCCAGCAGCTTCGTGGGGCACTCTGGGGCCAACGTCCTGACTTTC.

This chain uses TRBV4-1 with TRBJ1-1; 11 bases line up with TRBD1. CDR3 length: 15 amino acids. The J segment lost 5 bases and the V segment lost 3 bases, leaving 5 bases of the junction unmatched. Looked up from germline, CDR1 is MGHRA and CDR2 is YSYEKL. The CDR3 loop is CASSHPGQGATEAFF. The CDR3 DNA is TGCGCCAGCAGCCATCCAGGACAGGGGGCGACTGAAGCTTTCTTT.

This clone was recorded only once. The chain is built from TRBV28 and TRBJ2-1; 8 nucleotides line up with TRBD1. CDR3 size: 15 residues. Germline V gene sequence: CDR1 MDHEN, CDR2 SYDVKM. Trimming removed 4 bases from V and 5 bases from J; junction bases left unmatched: 7. CDR3 nucleotide sequence: TGTGCCAGCAGTTCCGCCGGGACAGGCCACAATGAGCAGTTCTTC. Protein product: CASSSAGTGHNEQFF.

Only a few counts were recorded for this clone. The chain is built from TRBV11-2 and TRBJ2-3, with TRBD2 identical over 9 bases. Germline CDR1 SGHAT, CDR2 FQNNGV. This CDR3 has 15 residues. With 2 bases clipped from V and 3 bases from J, the junction kept 3 bases outside the gene matches. The CDR3 reads CASSLSSGVTDTQYF. The CDR3 nucleotides are TGTGCCAGCAGCTTATCTAGCGGGGTAACAGATACGCAGTATTTT.